The clone carrying this T cell receptor beta chain was seen a single time. Its antigen is still unknown. V was pared by 3 bases and J by 5 bases, with 10 bases between. This CDR3 region has 13 residues. Germline values: CDR1 SGHRS, CDR2 YFSETQ. This entry comes from a study of cytomegalovirus exposure and HLA in healthy donors. The study, taken as a whole, reports: Donor immune exposure was known only as CMV serostatus. Presence/absence analyses supposed approximately even sequencing depth among donors.

It was with 60 Vbeta and 13 Jbeta primers that the PCR ran. This table comes from immunoSEQ multiplex PCR, and its TCRdb copy is limited to in-frame clones, with some not included. This repertoire shows 70,000 or so clones, around 74% found once; its top ten account for roughly 10%. The sequenced sample consisted of PBMCs. This TCR was recovered from a woman aged 60-75 years in good health and CMV-seropositive. V usage is TRBV5-1 and J usage is TRBJ2-3; perhaps TRBD1 as D (5 bases). CDR3 protein: CASSSHRGDTQYF. The CDR3 DNA sequence: TGCGCCAGCAGCTCCCATAGGGGAGATACGCAGTATTTT.